This T cell receptor beta chain was obtained from a study of T cells in Graves' hyperthyroidism and ophthalmopathy. Looking at the study overall: Peripheral blood draws took place at initial diagnosis, ahead of any treatment.

Hyperthyroidism of Graves' type that showed no ophthalmopathy progression within 18 months was stable. Uncontrolled infection, other autoimmune disease, pregnancy or lactation barred patients from enrollment. On the basis of clinical symptoms, serum thyroxine and TRAb, thyroid ultrasound and orbital computed tomography, diagnoses were made. Amplified TCR beta CDR3 regions derived from RNA transcripts. The HTBI primer set drove a first-round RT-PCR of the TCR CDR3. TCRdb redid the calling of the multiplex PCR reads with MiXCR, one entry per CDR3 protein. The data show about 420,000 distinct CDR3 sequences, around 14% seen once. This clonotype was picked up a small number of times. Trimming stripped 7 bases from V and 1 base from J, with 18 bases between. Germline lookup yields CDR1 MNHNS and CDR2 SASEGT. The CDR3 totals 16 residues.

V gene TRBV6-1 combines with J gene TRBJ2-3; tentatively, D is TRBD1 or TRBD2 (7 bases each). Source material: blood. This TCR derives from a woman aged 18-35 years with Graves' hyperthyroidism. The CDR3 nucleotides read TGTGCCAGCATCACCAGGGGGGGGGGGCGCACAGATACGCAGTATTTT. It translates to CASITRGGGRTDTQYF.